The text below deals with one T cell receptor (beta chain). Its antigen is not identified. The data belong to a study of PD-1 blockade in classical Hodgkin lymphoma. Germline V gene lookup returns CDR1 LGHNA and CDR2 YSLEER. V was clipped by 0 bases and J by 0 bases, with 12 bases between them. This CDR3 is built from 17 residues. The table came from immunoSEQ multiplex PCR; TCRdb's copy has only in-frame clones and leaves some out. This table has about 23,000 clones, around 69% appearing once. Relapse after autologous stem cell transplantation occurred in every patient, and brentuximab vedotin exposure varied. General observations from the study: Patients starting nivolumab under 1 year after ASCT were excluded. No one has yet defined what causes the repertoire differences, which may be disease activity or prior therapy. Reported findings placed baseline TCR diversity lower in newly diagnosed patients (compared with healthy donors).

Sequencing used peripheral blood mononuclear cells (PBMCs), obtained at baseline. The J gene is TRBJ2-1, the V gene TRBV4-3, with D possibly being TRBD2 (5 bases). This TCR was sampled from a human donor with classical Hodgkin lymphoma. CDR3 protein: CASSQDSRGSSYNEQFF. CDR3 coding DNA: TGCGCCAGCAGCCAAGATAGTCGAGGGAGCTCCTACAATGAGCAGTTCTTC.